This T cell receptor beta chain originates from a study of blood T cells in healthy people across ages. For the second PCR, which ran for 7 to 11 cycles, a sample-barcoded 5' primer and a J-beta primer mix were used. MiXCR was run by TCRdb on the 5' RACE reads, yielding one entry per CDR3 protein. The top ten clones hold roughly 8% of a sample with about 1.7 million distinct CDR3 sequences, 28% of them seen once. Germline V gives CDR1 KGHSH, CDR2 LQKENI. CDR3 length equals 13 residues. The V gene end was trimmed by 10 bases and the J gene end by 9 bases; junction bases not matched to a gene: 8. This sequence was found in a woman in her twenties or thirties in good health. This chain joins TRBV18 and TRBJ1-6, with 8 bases that match TRBD1. The specimen was blood. In nucleotides, the CDR3 is TGTGCCACCGCAGGACAGGGCGGTTCACCCCTCCACTTT. It translates to CATAGQGGSPLHF.